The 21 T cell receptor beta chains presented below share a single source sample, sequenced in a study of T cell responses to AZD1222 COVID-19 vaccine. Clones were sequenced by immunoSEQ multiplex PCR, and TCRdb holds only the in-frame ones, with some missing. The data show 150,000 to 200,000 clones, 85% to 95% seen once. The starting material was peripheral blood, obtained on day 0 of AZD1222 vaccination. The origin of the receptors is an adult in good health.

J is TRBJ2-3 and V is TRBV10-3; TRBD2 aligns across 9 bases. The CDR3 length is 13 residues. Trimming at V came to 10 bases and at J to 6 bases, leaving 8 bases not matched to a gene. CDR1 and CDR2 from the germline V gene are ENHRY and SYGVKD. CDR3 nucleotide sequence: TGTGCCACCATTAGCGGGAGCCCCGATACGCAGTATTTT. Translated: CATISGSPDTQYF.

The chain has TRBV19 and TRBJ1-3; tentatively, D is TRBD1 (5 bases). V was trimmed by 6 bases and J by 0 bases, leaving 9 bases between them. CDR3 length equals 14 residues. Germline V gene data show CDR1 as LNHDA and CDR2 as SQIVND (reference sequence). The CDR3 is CASRPGSSGNTIYF. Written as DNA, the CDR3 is TGTGCCAGTAGGCCAGGGAGCTCTGGAAACACCATATATTTT.

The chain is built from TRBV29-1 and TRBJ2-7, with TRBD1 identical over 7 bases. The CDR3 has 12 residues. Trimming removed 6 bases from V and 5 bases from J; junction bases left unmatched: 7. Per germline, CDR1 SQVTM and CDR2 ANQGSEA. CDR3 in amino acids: CSVTSTGNEQYF. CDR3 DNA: TGCAGCGTAACCTCGACAGGGAACGAGCAGTACTTC.

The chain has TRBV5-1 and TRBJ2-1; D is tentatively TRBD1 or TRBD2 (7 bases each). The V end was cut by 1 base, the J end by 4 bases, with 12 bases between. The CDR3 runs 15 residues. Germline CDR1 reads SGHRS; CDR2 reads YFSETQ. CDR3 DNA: TGCGCCAGCAGCTTGCTCAGGGGGGGTTACAATGAGCAGTTCTTC. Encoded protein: CASSLLRGGYNEQFF.

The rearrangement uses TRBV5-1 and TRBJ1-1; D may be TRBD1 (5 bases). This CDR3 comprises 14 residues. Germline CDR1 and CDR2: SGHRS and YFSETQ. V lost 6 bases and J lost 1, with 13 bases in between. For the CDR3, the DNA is TGCGCCAGCATTGGTCCAGGGACGAACACTGAAGCTTTCTTT. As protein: CASIGPGTNTEAFF.

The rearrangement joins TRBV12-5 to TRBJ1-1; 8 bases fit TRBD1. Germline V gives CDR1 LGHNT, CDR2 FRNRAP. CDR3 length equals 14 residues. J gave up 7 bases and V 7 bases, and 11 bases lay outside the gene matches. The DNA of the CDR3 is TGTGCTAGTGATTCTCCGCAGGGGGCGGTTGAAGCTTTCTTT. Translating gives CASDSPQGAVEAFF.

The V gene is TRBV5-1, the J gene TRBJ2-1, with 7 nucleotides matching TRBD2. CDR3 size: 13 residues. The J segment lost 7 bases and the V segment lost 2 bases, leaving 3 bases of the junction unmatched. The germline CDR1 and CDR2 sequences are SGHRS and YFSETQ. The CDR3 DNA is TGCGCCAGCAGCTTTACGGGAGGTAATGAGCAGTTCTTC. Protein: CASSFTGGNEQFF.

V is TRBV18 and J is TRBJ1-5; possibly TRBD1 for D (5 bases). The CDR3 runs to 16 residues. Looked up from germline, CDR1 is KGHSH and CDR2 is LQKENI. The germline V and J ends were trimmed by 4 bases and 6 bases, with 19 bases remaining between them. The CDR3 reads CASSHSGAPVGQPQHF. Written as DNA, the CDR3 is TGTGCCAGCTCACACTCCGGGGCGCCGGTCGGTCAGCCCCAGCATTTT.

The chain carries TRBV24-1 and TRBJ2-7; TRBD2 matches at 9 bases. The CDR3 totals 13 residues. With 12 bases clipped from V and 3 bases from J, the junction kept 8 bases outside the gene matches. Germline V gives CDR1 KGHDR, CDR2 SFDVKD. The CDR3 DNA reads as TGTGCCTCGCCACTGACTAGCGGCTACGAGCAGTACTTC. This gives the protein CASPLTSGYEQYF.

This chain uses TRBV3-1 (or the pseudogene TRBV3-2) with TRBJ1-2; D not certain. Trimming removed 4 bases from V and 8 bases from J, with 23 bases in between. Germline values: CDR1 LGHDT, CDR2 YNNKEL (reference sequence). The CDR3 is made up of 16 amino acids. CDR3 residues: CASSPIMAKGLPGYTF. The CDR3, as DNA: TGTGCCAGCAGCCCCATTATGGCCAAAGGGCTGCCCGGCTACACCTTC.

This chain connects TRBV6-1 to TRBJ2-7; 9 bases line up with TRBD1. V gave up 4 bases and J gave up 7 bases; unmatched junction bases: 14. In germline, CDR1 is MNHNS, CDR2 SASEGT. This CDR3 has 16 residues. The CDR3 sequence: CASSVSWDRESGEQYF. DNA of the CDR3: TGTGCCAGCAGTGTTTCATGGGACAGGGAATCGGGAGAGCAGTACTTC.

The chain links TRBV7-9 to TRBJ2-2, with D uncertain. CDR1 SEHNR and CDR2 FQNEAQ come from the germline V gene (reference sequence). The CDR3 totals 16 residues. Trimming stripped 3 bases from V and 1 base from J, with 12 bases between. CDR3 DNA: TGTGCCAGCAGCTTTGCAGCACAAATGAACACCGGGGAGCTGTTTTTT. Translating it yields CASSFAAQMNTGELFF.

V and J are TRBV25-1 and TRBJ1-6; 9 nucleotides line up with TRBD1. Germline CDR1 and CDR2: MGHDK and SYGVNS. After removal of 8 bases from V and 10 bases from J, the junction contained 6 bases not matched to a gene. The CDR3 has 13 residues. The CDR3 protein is CASQVTGGSPLHF. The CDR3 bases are TGTGCCAGCCAAGTCACAGGGGGCTCACCCCTCCACTTT.

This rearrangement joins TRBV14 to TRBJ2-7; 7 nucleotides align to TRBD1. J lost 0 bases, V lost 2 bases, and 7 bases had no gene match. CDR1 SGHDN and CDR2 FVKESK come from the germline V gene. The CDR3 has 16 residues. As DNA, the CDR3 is TGTGCCAGCAGCCAAAATCCGGGACAGAACTCCTACGAGCAGTACTTC. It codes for CASSQNPGQNSYEQYF.

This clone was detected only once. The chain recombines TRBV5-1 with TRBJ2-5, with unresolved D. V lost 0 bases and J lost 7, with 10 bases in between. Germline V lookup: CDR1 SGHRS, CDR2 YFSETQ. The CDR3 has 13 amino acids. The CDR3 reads CASSLDVARTQYF. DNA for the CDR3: TGCGCCAGCAGCTTGGACGTCGCCAGGACCCAGTACTTC.

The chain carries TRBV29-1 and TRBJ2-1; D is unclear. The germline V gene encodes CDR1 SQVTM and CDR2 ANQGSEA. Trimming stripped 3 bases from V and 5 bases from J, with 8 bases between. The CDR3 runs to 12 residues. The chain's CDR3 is CSVEWGNNEQFF. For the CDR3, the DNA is TGCAGCGTTGAGTGGGGAAACAATGAGCAGTTCTTC.

CDR3 residues: CASLSTGVNQPQHF. The DNA for the CDR3 is TGTGCCAGCTTAAGCACAGGGGTCAATCAGCCCCAGCATTTT. The V gene is TRBV6-5, the J gene TRBJ1-5; 7 bases line up with TRBD1. The length of the CDR3 is 14 residues. CDR1 and CDR2 from the germline V gene are MNHEY and SVGAGI. J gave up 3 bases and V 8 bases, and 7 bases lay outside the gene matches.

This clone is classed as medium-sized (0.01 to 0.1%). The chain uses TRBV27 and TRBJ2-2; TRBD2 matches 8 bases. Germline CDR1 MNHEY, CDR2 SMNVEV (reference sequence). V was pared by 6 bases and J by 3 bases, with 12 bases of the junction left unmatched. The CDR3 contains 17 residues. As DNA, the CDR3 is TGTGCCAGCAGCCAAGCCGAGCGGGAGCTGCACACCGGGGAGCTGTTTTTT. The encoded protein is CASSQAERELHTGELFF.

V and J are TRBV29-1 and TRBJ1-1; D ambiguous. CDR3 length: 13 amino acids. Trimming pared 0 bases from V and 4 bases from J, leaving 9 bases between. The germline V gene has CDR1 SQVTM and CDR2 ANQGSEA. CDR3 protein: CSVEDIRATEAFF. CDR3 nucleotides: TGCAGCGTTGAAGACATCCGGGCCACTGAAGCTTTCTTT.

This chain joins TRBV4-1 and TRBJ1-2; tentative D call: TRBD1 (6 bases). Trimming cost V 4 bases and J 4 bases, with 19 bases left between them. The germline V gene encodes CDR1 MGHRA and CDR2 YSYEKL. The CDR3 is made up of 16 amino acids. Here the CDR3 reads CASSLVGGQGLYGYTF. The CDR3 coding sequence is TGCGCCAGCAGCCTCGTCGGGGGCCAGGGGCTCTATGGCTACACCTTC.

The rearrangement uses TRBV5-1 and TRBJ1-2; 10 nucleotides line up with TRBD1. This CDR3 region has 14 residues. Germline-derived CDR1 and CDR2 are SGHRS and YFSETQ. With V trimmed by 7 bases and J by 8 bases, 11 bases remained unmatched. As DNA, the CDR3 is TGCGCCAGCCTGCCGGGACAGGGGATGGAAGGCTACACCTTC. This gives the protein CASLPGQGMEGYTF.